This TCR beta chain stems from a study of beta chain features in type 1 diabetes. Reverse transcribing all isolated RNA meant expressed TCRB transcripts were sequenced. Each sample of naive, central memory or regulatory T cells had, on average, about 3.5 million reads. Sequencing used immunoSEQ multiplex PCR; TCRdb keeps in-frame clones, though not all of them. The sample lists 280,000 or so clones; approximately 15% were seen once. CDR1 is GTSNPN and CDR2 is SVGIG in the germline V gene (reference sequence). The CDR3 consists of 13 residues. The V end was cut by 7 bases, the J end by 3 bases, with 15 bases between. Central memory, naive, regulatory and stem cell-like memory CD4+ cells were sorted by CD45RO/CCR7/CD25/CD127/CD95/CD27. As regards this clone: The antigen remains unidentified.

Study-level points and caveats: The question left open here concerned HLA type influencing TCRB rearrangement. TCRB CDR3s from Type 1 diabetes patients were moderately but significantly shorter in all four CD4+ subsets.

The clonotype was recovered from a man between 18 and 35 years old with type 1 diabetes. The chain carries TRBV30 and TRBJ1-2; possibly TRBD1 for D (5 bases). Sequencing input: naive CD4+ T cells from blood. The CDR3 spells CAYQEPGHYGYTF. CDR3 bases: TGTGCCTACCAAGAACCAGGGCACTATGGCTACACCTTC.